A single sample is the source of the 10 T cell receptor beta chains below, sequenced in a study of shared clonotypes between healthy human individuals. Assay used: immunoSEQ multiplex PCR; TCRdb lists only in-frame clones, some missing. Counted here are some 1,100,000 clones, approximately 80% occurring once; the ten biggest clones make up approximately 0.52%. The specimen was memory CD4+ T cells from PBMCs. Subset specified: CD45RA-negative fraction. Every receptor here comes from a man younger than 35 in good health. Some clones in this sample may be carry-over from other donors' samples.

The chain carries TRBV5-1 and TRBJ1-1; possibly TRBD1 for D (6 bases). The CDR3 has 13 amino acids. Germline CDR1 is SGHRS and CDR2 is YFSETQ. The V gene lost 10 bases and the J gene lost 0 bases, with 13 bases spanning the gap. CDR3 bases: TGCGCCTGCTATGGACAGCTGAACACTGAAGCTTTCTTT. Its protein product is CACYGQLNTEAFF.

V gene TRBV2 combines with J gene TRBJ1-2, with no clear D. Germline V lookup: CDR1 SNHLY, CDR2 FYNNEI. V was clipped by 4 bases and J by 0 bases, with 9 bases between them. The CDR3 consists of 14 residues. CDR3 in amino acids: CASSVGNSNYGYTF. CDR3 DNA: TGTGCCAGCAGTGTAGGAAACTCTAACTATGGCTACACCTTC.

This clone was observed at least ten times. This chain joins TRBV15 and TRBJ1-2; 7 bases align to TRBD1. V lost 0 bases to trimming and J lost 5 bases; unmatched junction nucleotides: 3. The CDR3 is 14 amino acids. Germline V CDR1 and CDR2: LNHNV, YYDKDF (reference sequence). The CDR3: CATSRDQGQYGYTF. The DNA of the CDR3 is TGTGCCACCAGCAGAGATCAGGGACAGTATGGCTACACCTTC.

CDR3 bases: TGTGCCAGCAGCCTTGGGGCTTATCAGCCCCAGCATTTT. Protein product: CASSLGAYQPQHF. The rearrangement links TRBV7-9 to TRBJ1-5; D is possibly TRBD1 (5 bases). The CDR3 is 13 residues long. Per the germline V gene, CDR1 is SEHNR and CDR2 is FQNEAQ (reference sequence). Trimming took off 5 bases at V and 5 bases at J, with 10 bases between the two ends.

The genes are TRBV28 and TRBJ2-5; possible D gene TRBD1, 6 bases. V was pared by 4 bases and J by 4 bases, with 10 bases between. CDR1 is MDHEN, CDR2 SYDVKM, per germline. The CDR3 runs 13 residues. CDR3 sequence reads: CASSYSDRETQYF. CDR3 nucleotides: TGTGCCAGCAGTTATTCGGACAGAGAGACCCAGTACTTC.

With regard to this clone: Other DNA variants within this sample encode the same CDR3. The chain joins TRBV10-3 to TRBJ2-3; 11 positions match TRBD1. With 0 bases clipped from V and 6 bases from J, the junction kept 5 bases outside the gene matches. The germline V gene has CDR1 ENHRY and CDR2 SYGVKD. The length of the CDR3 is 16 residues. DNA of the CDR3: TGTGCCATCAGTGAGTCCCGGACAGGGGGCGCGGATACGCAGTATTTT. This gives the protein CAISESRTGGADTQYF.

The V gene is TRBV7-2, the J gene TRBJ2-7, with D uncertain. CDR1 and CDR2 (germline): SGHTA, FQGNSA. Trimming shortened V by 5 bases and J by 6 bases, and 8 bases separated the two germline ends. The CDR3 runs to 11 residues. CDR3 region: CASSGWAEQYF. In DNA, the CDR3 is TGTGCCAGCAGCGGTTGGGCCGAGCAGTACTTC.

This sequence joins TRBV28 and TRBJ2-3; D is ambiguous. This CDR3 is built from 15 residues. V lost 6 bases to trimming and J lost 0 bases, with 13 bases between them. In germline, CDR1 is MDHEN, CDR2 SYDVKM. In DNA form, the CDR3 reads TGTGCCAGCAGATCGCGACTGGAAAGCACAGATACGCAGTATTTT. This translates into CASRSRLESTDTQYF.

This clone was observed a few times. The chain joins TRBV2 to TRBJ2-7, with D unresolved. Trimming left V 7 bases short and J 2 bases short, with 15 bases between. The CDR3 is 14 residues long. Germline lookup yields CDR1 SNHLY and CDR2 FYNNEI. In DNA, the CDR3 is TGTGCCAGCATCGTAGAGTCCCGGGCCTACGAGCAGTACTTC. Residues: CASIVESRAYEQYF.

V is TRBV28 and J is TRBJ1-5; 8 nucleotides match TRBD1. The CDR3 covers 15 residues. V shed 3 bases, J shed 4 bases, and the junction held 5 bases outside the gene matches. Germline values: CDR1 MDHEN, CDR2 SYDVKM. The CDR3 reads CASSFGRGQNQPQHF. In DNA form, the CDR3 reads TGTGCCAGCAGTTTTGGCAGGGGGCAAAATCAGCCCCAGCATTTT.